These 9 T cell receptor beta chains share one sample of origin, sequenced in a study of Tregs in tolerant kidney transplant recipients. Profiled with immunoSEQ multiplex PCR; TCRdb holds only in-frame clones, not every one. In the table there are approximately 60,000 clones, around 80% of which are singletons. The specimen was CD4+ T cells from blood. The receptors derive from a human donor in good health.

The rearrangement links TRBV15 to TRBJ2-6; D remains ambiguous. This CDR3 region has 17 residues. Germline CDR1 LNHNV, CDR2 YYDKDF (reference sequence). V lost 1 base and J lost 0, with 10 bases in between. CDR3: CATSRGSKFSGANVLTF. CDR3 nucleotide sequence: TGTGCCACCAGCAGAGGATCAAAATTCTCTGGGGCCAACGTCCTGACTTTC.

The table lists this clone with a count of one. The chain couples TRBV5-1 to TRBJ1-4, with 8 bases lining up with TRBD1. The CDR3 extends over 15 amino acids. V shed 0 bases, J shed 7 bases, and the junction held 5 bases outside the gene matches. The germline CDR1 and CDR2 sequences are SGHRS and YFSETQ. DNA for the CDR3: TGCGCCAGCAGCTTGGAAGGACAGGGTGGTGAAAAACTGTTTTTT. It encodes CASSLEGQGGEKLFF.

The rearrangement joins TRBV2 to TRBJ1-1; D gene uncertain. Germline assignment: CDR1 SNHLY and CDR2 FYNNEI. V was shortened by 8 bases and J by 6 bases, with 19 bases between the two germline ends. The CDR3 runs 14 residues. The CDR3 reads CASRGSLRVSEAFF. CDR3 sequence (DNA): TGTGCCAGCCGAGGTTCATTAAGGGTCTCTGAAGCTTTCTTT.

The chain employs TRBV11-1 and TRBJ2-7; TRBD1 agrees at 8 bases. V shed 4 bases and J 4 bases; nucleotides not matched to a gene: 6. Germline loops: CDR1 SGHAT, CDR2 FQDESV (reference sequence). This CDR3 is built from 14 residues. CDR3 in DNA: TGTGCCAGCAGCTCCACGACAGGGGTGTACGAGCAGTACTTC. Translating it yields CASSSTTGVYEQYF.

This rearrangement joins TRBV9 to TRBJ1-3; D ambiguous. CDR1 is SGDLS and CDR2 is YYNGEE in the germline V gene. This CDR3 is built from 14 residues. V lost 3 bases, J lost 0 bases, and 7 bases lay in between. CDR3 DNA: TGTGCCAGCAGCGACCGTCGCTCTGGAAACACCATATATTTT. This gives the protein CASSDRRSGNTIYF.

The genes are TRBV20-1 and TRBJ1-2, with D unclear. Trimming removed 3 bases from V and 14 bases from J, with 10 bases in between. This CDR3 has 9 residues. Germline assignment: CDR1 DFQATT and CDR2 SNEGSKA (reference sequence). The CDR3 reads CSASNTGTF. The CDR3 DNA reads as TGCAGTGCTAGCAACACCGGGACCTTC.

The chain couples TRBV5-5 to TRBJ2-5; D may be TRBD1 (6 bases). Germline V gives CDR1 SGHKS, CDR2 YYEKEE (reference sequence). This CDR3 is built from 15 residues. Trimming cost V 3 bases and J 5 bases, with 17 bases left between them. Written as DNA, the CDR3 is TGTGCCAGCAGCTGGACGTTAGCAGGGGAGGAGACCCAGTACTTC. It encodes CASSWTLAGEETQYF.

The J gene is TRBJ2-3, the V gene TRBV7-2; perhaps TRBD2 as D (5 bases). CDR1 is SGHTA, CDR2 FQGNSA, per germline. Trimming shortened V by 3 bases and J by 4 bases, and 8 bases separated the two germline ends. This CDR3 comprises 13 residues. CDR3 sequence reads: CASSLVGADTQYF. CDR3 nucleotides: TGTGCCAGCAGCTTGGTCGGGGCAGATACGCAGTATTTT.

CDR3 protein: CASSDFMGNQETQYF. The CDR3 DNA reads as TGTGCCAGCAGTGATTTCATGGGTAACCAAGAGACCCAGTACTTC. The V call is TRBV6-1, the J call TRBJ2-5; no clear D gene. This CDR3 has 15 residues. The V gene's germline CDR1 is MNHNS and CDR2 SASEGT. V was shortened by 3 bases and J by 0 bases, with 11 bases between the two germline ends.